This T cell receptor (beta chain) was recorded in a study of cytomegalovirus exposure and HLA in healthy donors (dated by TCRdb to about 2017). Background on the whole study: In an earlier analysis of 587 of the donors, roughly 300 Gb of sequence data and 95 million to 130 million unique TCR beta sequences from roughly 200 million T cells were reported. In an earlier analysis of 500 to 650 of the donors, high-throughput TCR beta sequencing was used to judge whether each TCR beta V gene segment behaved as functional or pseudogenic. Among the approximately 430 genotyped donors, about 83% belonged to the genetic ancestry cluster associated with self-reported Caucasian donors. All discovery cohort repertoires had been generated using a single sequencing platform. The study profiled the T cell repertoires of 550 to 700 subjects by immunosequencing and related them to cytomegalovirus serostatus. Both class I and class II loci were covered by HLA typing, at four-digit resolution. Besides the first cohort of 666 subjects, a separate validation cohort made up of 120 different subjects was used. Donor age, sex, ethnicity and CMV serostatus were collected together with the repertoire data. A later analysis re-examined previously published TCR beta repertoires from over 500 donors and added high-resolution HLA genotyping to investigate patterns of TCR occurrence. Roughly 300 gigabases of sequencing data and 70 million to 85 million unique TCR sequences were included in an early release covering about 620 HLA-typed donors. Because of strong linkage in the cohort, four to six DR-DQ haplotypes were treated as single units for association and clustering. Rather than drawing on any new phenotypic data, the later analysis identified candidate immune exposures from TCR beta sequences and the way those sequences occurred across donors. Typing coverage differed by locus: A, B, C, DRB1 and DQB1 were typed in roughly 620-630 donors, DQA1 in approximately 520, DPA1 in around 610, and DPB1 in 400 to 490. The aim of the study was to test whether cataloging public T cell receptors could identify signatures of past pathogen exposure. A later genetic analysis used genome-wide SNP genotypes for about 55% of the 666 donors, treating that subset as a discovery cohort. Among around 400 genotyped donors of the cohort, an average of around 250,000 unique TCR beta nucleotide sequences was sequenced per donor, of which about 18% were non-productive. High-throughput TCR immunosequencing, statistical association of individual TCRs with disease status, and machine learning were combined to predict cytomegalovirus infection status. General conclusions and limits of the study: Presence/absence analyses assumed roughly uniform sequencing depth across donors, an assumption that may not hold. An association between a missense DCLRE1C variant and V-gene and J-gene trimming of TCR beta chains was found in a later genetic analysis and replicated in an independent cohort. In both the original and validation cohorts, the classifier was reported to diagnose cytomegalovirus status with high specificity and sensitivity. Several of the top co-occurrence clusters appeared to be linked to parvovirus B19, influenza, CMV and Epstein-Barr virus, according to a later analysis. Compared with the roughly 700-donor mean, donors in an Asian-associated ancestry cluster had fewer N-insertions in productive TCRs, according to a later genetic analysis. CMV serostatus was the only immune exposure information available for the cohort. The sequencing pipeline was judged likely to have produced a cluster of highly shared sequence variants as a technical artifact. The study listed 170 or so TCR beta chains as associated with cytomegalovirus. Across donors, most TCR sequences were observed very rarely, whereas some public TCRs were present in many individuals. An earlier analysis of approximately 540 of the donors showed that most TCR beta V segments appeared in productive rearrangements either about 90% or about 30% of the time, which broadly matched IMGT annotations. In vitro tests confirmed that a few of the cytomegalovirus-associated TCR beta chains recognize cytomegalovirus antigens. According to a later analysis, TCR association rates differed among HLA loci, with DRB1 alleles showing the most associated TCRs and HLA-C alleles showing the fewest. Only TCR beta chains were sequenced in this cohort, and the absence of alpha or paired-chain data limited detectable features. Most CMV-associated TCR beta chains appeared to be HLA-restricted in a later analysis, and the HLA associations seemed to be driven largely by CMV exposure. Over 15 rarely observed V segments, including chromosome 9 orphons, were excluded from the earlier analysis of a few hundred of the donors because counts were too low. A further reported finding was that TCR beta sequences accurately predicted the HLA-A and HLA-B alleles for most subjects in the first cohort. Linkage disequilibrium might explain the correlated functional status among segregating V segments, but an unknown experimental factor could not be excluded. In a later analysis, HLA-associated TCR beta chains were found to be more clonally expanded and to have lower generation probabilities than equally common non-associated chains. Some IMGT-functional V segments, including TRBV6-2 and TRBV6-3, could not be told apart with the 87-base-pair reads, so those segments were excluded. Assigning TCR associations to individual alleles was difficult when HLA alleles, especially DR and DQ, strongly co-occurred. In a later analysis, 16,951 TCR beta sequences were associated with specific HLA alleles at a false discovery rate of 0.05. It was suggested by the authors that the approach could potentially be generalized to other disease states and immunological phenotypes. Because HLA typing was unavailable for some donors at each locus, only the typed subset was used in association tests.

With respect to this clone: Its antigen target is currently unknown. Per-nucleotide qualities are absent, and no much larger clonotype sits a single base away.

The cohort consisted of 600 to 700 healthy bone marrow donors. All cohort members were sampled while nominally healthy, although unrecorded immune exposures were likely present. The donor was CMV seronegative and was included in the group of around 320 seronegative cohort members. Each donor provided a peripheral blood sample, and peripheral blood mononuclear cells were used for TCR beta sequencing. Genomic DNA was extracted from the blood cell samples with the Qiagen DNeasy Blood Extraction Kit. The CDR3 runs 15 residues from the cysteine to the phenylalanine. Just CDR3 DNA is preserved here, 45 bases in frame from base 1. V is shortened by 5 bases, J by 6 bases, and the region joining them spans 19 bases. Based on the germline V gene (reference sequence), the CDR1 and CDR2 sequences are SEHNR and FQNEAQ. Receptor amplification or capture employed the immunoSEQ multiplex PCR assay. For the multiplex PCR, a mixture combining 60 forward primers for TCR Vbeta segments and 13 reverse primers for TCR Jbeta segments was used. The CDR3 region of rearranged TCR beta genes was amplified from genomic DNA by a multiplex PCR assay. The amplified TCR beta libraries were sequenced on the Illumina HiSeq System as 87-base-pair reads. The published analysis was carried out like this. In a later analysis, tens of millions of unique TCR beta chains were counted across the approximately 620 repertoires, and approximately 9.9 million of these chains were shared by at least two donors. A nearest-neighbor algorithm error-corrected the raw reads and collapsed the reads into unique sequences, merging closely related sequences to remove PCR and sequencing errors. Alignment of CDR3 sequences to IMGT reference sequences was used to assign V, D and J gene segments. Each retained sequence needed at least a six-nucleotide match to both a V gene segment and a J gene segment. Rearrangements were classified as productive when the CDR3 lacked stop codons and remained in frame with V and J, and all other rearrangements were classified as non-productive. Following IMGT convention, CDR3 was defined as the stretch from the second conserved V-encoded cysteine to the conserved J-encoded phenylalanine. Sequences without an unambiguous match to a single V gene segment were excluded from the earlier analysis of about 600 of the donors. An earlier analysis of a few hundred of the donors classified V segments as functional when productive rearrangements were above 56.7% and as segregating when the standard deviation between donors was above 5%. A statistical classification framework was developed to diagnose cytomegalovirus status using the catalog of TCR beta chain sequences. In a later analysis, V and J genes were assigned by comparing TCR nucleotide sequences against IMGT/GENE-DB human TR gene sequences. Using the TCRdist pipeline, a later analysis assigned CDR3 sequences along with most-parsimonious VDJ recombination scenarios. A later analysis defined each TCR beta chain by its CDR3 amino acid sequence plus V-gene family, and excluded reads lacking a unique V-gene family. To address suspected cross-contamination and a sequencing artifact, a later analysis removed roughly 580 highly shared, low-generation-probability nucleotide sequences. In a later analysis, a clonal expansion index was calculated for each public chain from normalized within-repertoire ranks of inferred template counts. A later analysis computed generation probabilities with a VDJ recombination model fitted to out-of-frame rearrangements, and checked the results against IGoR. A later analysis scored TCR-TCR, TCR-HLA and TCR-CMV co-occurrence with hypergeometric tests, applying a repertoire-size bias correction to TCR pairs. False discovery rates were estimated in a later analysis by permuting HLA or CMV assignments 20 times. In a later analysis, co-occurring TCRs were grouped using DBSCAN, and TCRdist sequence similarity was added for clustering within HLA-allele-positive subsets. Co-occurrence clustering excluded repertoires with fewer than 30,000 or more than 120,000 public chains, plus five with anomalous nucleotide sharing. Sourced from immuneACCESS, this table was stored by TCRdb with only in-frame sequences that have V and J called. A share of the clones is absent; for the studies checked, an unresolved V gene accounts for under half, and the remainder has no known explanation. For V, J and clone size, that table is used; D and trimming come from the DNA. The sample yields under 150,000 clones; approximately 80% were counted once. 0.94% of the sample is taken by the ten largest.

The receptor was derived from a woman in her sixties in good health and CMV-seronegative. The sequencing input was PBMCs. The chain is assembled from TRBV7-9 and TRBJ1-2; possibly the D gene is TRBD1, per 6 matching bases. The DNA reads as follows: TGTGCCAGCAGCCCATCGACAGGACGTGCCGATGGCTACACCTTC. This encodes CASSPSTGRADGYTF.